This T cell receptor (beta chain) came from a study of quantifying T cell responses using KT2 cells. Across the study: TCR alpha and beta constant-region primers primed reverse transcription of RNA.

Deletions cut 6 bases from V and 5 bases from J, with 19 bases between. The CDR3 covers 15 residues. The germline gives CDR1 SGHTA, CDR2 FQGNSA. Each cDNA got a UMI-containing oligo ligated at its 3' end. First-round PCR used about 4 cycles and beta primers RC1.1 and RC1.2 covering TRBC1 and TRBC2. TCRdb used MiXCR to reprocess the UMI-ligation and nested PCR reads, holding one entry per CDR3 protein. The table lists 52,000 or so distinct CDR3 sequences, around an eighth of them singletons. This clonotype came up many times. Sequencing was done on a sample of PBMCs spiked with cells of the T cell clone KT2. The clonotype originates from a human donor. J is TRBJ1-2 and V is TRBV7-2; tentative D call: TRBD1 (6 bases). The CDR3 sequence is CASSRGAPQIYGYTF. In nucleotides, the CDR3 is TGTGCCAGCAGTCGGGGGGCGCCACAGATATATGGCTACACCTTC. The variable domain in full, with the rest retrieved from reference TRBV7-2 and TRBJ1-2, is GAGVSQSPSNKVTEKGKDVELRCDPISGHTALYWYRQSLGQGLEFLIYFQGNSAPDKSGLPSDRFSAERTGGSVSTLTIQRTQQEDSAVYLCASSRGAPQIYGYTFGSGTRLTVV.